This T cell receptor (beta chain) was sequenced for a study of cytomegalovirus exposure and HLA in healthy donors (TCRdb year 2017). Background on the whole study: An earlier analysis of approximately 590 of the donors reported 250 to 350 Gb of sequence data and some 100 million unique TCR beta sequences from some 180 million T cells. Approximately 300 gigabases of sequencing data and 75 million to 85 million unique TCR sequences made up an early release that covered around 640 HLA-typed donors. Of the roughly 410 genotyped donors, 75% to 85% were placed in the genetic ancestry cluster associated with self-reported Caucasian donors. The study aimed to test whether signatures of past pathogen exposure could be identified by cataloging public T cell receptors. Using immunosequencing, the study profiled T cell repertoires from approximately 700 subjects and related those repertoires to cytomegalovirus serostatus. A separate validation cohort of over a hundred different subjects was used in addition to the roughly 700-subject first cohort. The study combined high-throughput TCR immunosequencing, statistical association of individual TCRs with disease status, and machine learning to predict cytomegalovirus infection status. A later analysis re-analyzed previously published TCR beta repertoires from 666 donors and added high-resolution HLA genotyping to study TCR occurrence patterns. The later analysis used no new phenotypic data to find candidate immune exposures, relying instead on TCR beta sequences and their occurrence across donors. To decide whether each TCR beta V gene segment behaved as functional or pseudogenic, an earlier analysis of some 540 of the donors relied on high-throughput TCR beta sequencing. Alongside the repertoire data, information on donor age, sex, ethnicity and CMV serostatus was compiled. A later genetic analysis used genome-wide SNP genotypes for about 60% of the roughly 700 donors, treating that subset as a discovery cohort. Every discovery cohort repertoire had been produced on one sequencing platform. HLA typing covered class I and class II loci at four-digit resolution. Typing coverage differed by locus: A, B, C, DRB1 and DQB1 were typed in about 620-640 donors, DQA1 in 500 to 550, DPA1 in around 600, and DPB1 in approximately 450. Several DR-DQ haplotypes were treated as single units for association and clustering because of strong linkage in the cohort. Among 300 to 500 genotyped donors of the cohort, an average of around 250,000 unique TCR beta nucleotide sequences was sequenced per donor, of which about 19% were non-productive.

In the case of this clone: There is no known antigen for this receptor. No quality values exist for individual bases; no much larger clone is one base distant.

The library came from the immunoSEQ multiplex PCR assay. For the multiplex PCR, a mixture combining 60 forward primers for TCR Vbeta segments and 13 reverse primers for TCR Jbeta segments was used. A multiplex PCR assay on genomic DNA amplified the CDR3 region of rearranged TCR beta genes. Amplified TCR beta libraries were sequenced as 87-base-pair reads on the Illumina HiSeq System. In the paper's pipeline: A later analysis tallied about 77 million unique TCR beta chains across the 600 to 700 repertoires, and around 10 million of those chains were shared by two or more donors. To remove PCR and sequencing errors, raw reads were error-corrected and collapsed into unique sequences using a nearest-neighbor algorithm that merged closely related sequences. CDR3 sequences were aligned to IMGT reference sequences to assign V, D and J gene segments. For a sequence to be retained, at least a six-nucleotide match to both a V gene segment and a J gene segment was required. Rearrangements were called productive when the CDR3 lacked stop codons and stayed in frame with V and J; all others were non-productive. CDR3 was defined according to IMGT convention as the region running from the second conserved V-encoded cysteine to the conserved J-encoded phenylalanine. The earlier analysis of around 640 of the donors excluded sequences that lacked an unambiguous match to a single V gene segment. In an earlier analysis of several hundred of the donors, a V segment was called functional when productive rearrangements were above 56.7%, and segregating when the standard deviation between donors exceeded 5%. A statistical classification framework was built to diagnose cytomegalovirus status from the catalog of TCR beta chain sequences. In a later analysis, TCR nucleotide sequences were compared against IMGT/GENE-DB human TR gene sequences so that V and J genes could be assigned. In a later analysis, CDR3 sequences and most-parsimonious VDJ recombination scenarios were assigned using the TCRdist pipeline. In a later analysis, each TCR beta chain was defined by its CDR3 amino acid sequence together with its V-gene family, and reads without a unique V-gene family were excluded. In a later analysis, a few hundred highly shared, low-generation-probability nucleotide sequences were removed to address suspected cross-contamination and a sequencing artifact. In a later analysis, a clonal expansion index was calculated for each public chain from normalized within-repertoire ranks of inferred template counts. In a later analysis, generation probabilities were computed with a VDJ recombination model fitted to out-of-frame rearrangements, and the resulting probabilities were checked against IGoR. Hypergeometric tests were used in a later analysis to score TCR-TCR, TCR-HLA and TCR-CMV co-occurrence, with a repertoire-size bias correction applied to the TCR pairs. In a later analysis, false discovery rates were estimated by permuting HLA or CMV assignments 20 times. In a later analysis, co-occurring TCRs were grouped using DBSCAN, with TCRdist sequence similarity added in when clustering inside HLA-allele-positive subsets. For co-occurrence clustering, repertoires with fewer than 30,000 or more than 120,000 public chains were excluded, along with a handful of repertoires with anomalous nucleotide sharing. The immuneACCESS repertoire file appears here via TCRdb, limited to in-frame rearrangements. These files lack a portion of the clones; in checked studies, under half of the deficit traces to unresolved V genes, and the cause of the others is not known. V and J calls and clone size follow that table, whereas D and trimming were derived from the DNA. The sample contains some 120,000 clones, 80% to 85% of them found a single time. The ten largest clones add up to 1% of the sample.

What the research found in general, with its limitations: A further reported finding was that TCR beta sequences accurately predicted the HLA-A and HLA-B alleles for most subjects in the first cohort. In a later analysis, TCR association rates were found to vary across HLA loci, with the most associated TCRs seen for DRB1 alleles and the fewest for HLA-C alleles. The sequencing pipeline was judged likely to have produced a cluster of highly shared sequence variants as a technical artifact. Assigning TCR associations to individual alleles was difficult when HLA alleles, especially DR and DQ, strongly co-occurred. Specific HLA alleles were associated with around 18,000 TCR beta sequences at a false discovery rate of 0.05 in a later analysis. A later analysis found that HLA-associated TCR beta chains were more clonally expanded and had lower generation probabilities than equally common non-associated chains. Because some donors lacked HLA typing at each locus, the association tests relied only on the typed subset. Over 15 rarely observed V segments, including chromosome 9 orphons, were excluded from the earlier analysis of several hundred of the donors because counts were too low. Immune exposure information for the cohort was limited to CMV serostatus. Cytomegalovirus status was reported to be diagnosed by the classifier with high specificity and sensitivity in both the original and validation cohorts. A later analysis reported that several top co-occurrence clusters appeared linked to parvovirus B19, influenza, CMV and Epstein-Barr virus. In vitro tests confirmed that a few of the cytomegalovirus-associated TCR beta chains recognize cytomegalovirus antigens. Broadly in line with IMGT annotations, most TCR beta V segments showed up in productive rearrangements about 90% or about 30% of the time in an earlier analysis of approximately 600 of the donors. Sequencing depth was assumed to be roughly uniform across donors in the presence/absence analyses, though that assumption may not hold. According to a later genetic analysis, donors in an Asian-associated ancestry cluster had fewer N-insertions in productive TCRs than the approximately 700-donor mean. The cohort was sequenced for TCR beta chains only, and without alpha or paired-chain data the features that could be detected were limited. The study gave a list of about 150 TCR beta chains associated with cytomegalovirus. While some public TCRs were present in many individuals, most TCR sequences turned up only very rarely across donors. A later genetic analysis associated a missense DCLRE1C variant with V-gene and J-gene trimming of TCR beta chains, and an independent cohort replicated the association. Linkage disequilibrium might explain the correlated functional status among segregating V segments, but an unknown experimental factor could not be excluded. It was suggested by the authors that the approach could potentially be generalized to other disease states and immunological phenotypes. In a later analysis, most CMV-associated TCR beta chains were found to appear HLA-restricted, with HLA associations seemingly driven largely by CMV exposure. Because the 87-base-pair reads could not distinguish some IMGT-functional V segments, including TRBV6-2 and TRBV6-3, those segments were excluded.

The cohort was made up of under 800 healthy bone marrow donors. Cohort members were all nominally healthy when sampled, although unrecorded immune exposures were likely present. CMV serostatus was recorded as positive for just under 300 and negative for about 50% of the 666 cohort members, whereas no CMV serostatus was recorded for the donor in question. Each donor provided a peripheral blood sample, and peripheral blood mononuclear cells were used for TCR beta sequencing. Genomic DNA extraction from the blood cell samples was performed with the Qiagen DNeasy Blood Extraction Kit. CDR1 and CDR2 were assigned from the germline V gene as ENHRY and SYGVKD. The CDR3 contains 14 residues, cysteine and phenylalanine counted. Only the CDR3 DNA is retained, 42 bases long and in frame from the first base. The junction carries 12 bases between V and J, which are trimmed by 1 base and 6 bases respectively.

The V gene is TRBV10-3 and the J gene is TRBJ1-1; TRBD1 could be the D gene, as 5 bases match. Sequenced: PBMCs. The origin of this receptor is a human donor in good health. The CDR3 is CAISEWGEGPEAFF. The nucleotide sequence reads TGTGCCATCAGTGAGTGGGGGGAAGGGCCTGAAGCTTTCTTT.